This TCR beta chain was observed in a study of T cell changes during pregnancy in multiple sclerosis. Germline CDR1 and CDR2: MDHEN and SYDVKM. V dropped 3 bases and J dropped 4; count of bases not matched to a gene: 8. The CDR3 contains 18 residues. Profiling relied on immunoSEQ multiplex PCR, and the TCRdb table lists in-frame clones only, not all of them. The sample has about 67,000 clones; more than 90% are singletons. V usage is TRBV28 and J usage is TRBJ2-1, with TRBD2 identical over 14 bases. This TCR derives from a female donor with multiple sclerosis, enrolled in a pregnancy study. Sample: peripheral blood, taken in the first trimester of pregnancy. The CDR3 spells CASSFLSTSGRGYNEQFF. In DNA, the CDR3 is TGTGCCAGCAGTTTCCTGTCGACTAGCGGGAGGGGGTACAATGAGCAGTTCTTC.